The next 22 T cell receptor beta chains were all read from a single sample in a study of blood T cell repertoires in COVID-19. Data came from immunoSEQ multiplex PCR; TCRdb stores just in-frame clones and leaves some out. In the table there are 100,000 to 150,000 clones, 79% of which are singletons. The source material was peripheral blood. Every receptor here comes from a man in his forties or fifties with active or convalescent COVID-19.

This sequence joins TRBV28 and TRBJ1-2, with 8 bases matching TRBD1. Germline CDR1 and CDR2: MDHEN and SYDVKM. This CDR3 is 12 amino acids long. J was trimmed by 7 bases and V by 7 bases; bases with no gene match: 5. CDR3 protein: CASISDRAGYTF. Here the CDR3 DNA reads TGTGCCAGCATCTCGGACAGGGCTGGCTACACCTTC.

V usage is TRBV5-1 and J usage is TRBJ2-7; D unclear. This CDR3 spans 14 amino acids. V was clipped by 5 bases and J by 0 bases, with 12 bases between them. The germline V gene has CDR1 SGHRS and CDR2 YFSETQ. The CDR3 here is CASRERPDSYEQYF. The CDR3 DNA is TGCGCCAGCAGGGAGCGCCCAGACTCCTACGAGCAGTACTTC.

The chain joins TRBV30 to TRBJ1-6, with a tentative D call TRBD1 (5 bases). The ends were cut back, 8 bases at V and 9 bases at J, with 17 bases in the middle. Germline V gene data show CDR1 as GTSNPN and CDR2 as SVGIG (reference sequence). The CDR3 covers 13 residues. The CDR3 nucleotides are TGTGCCGGGGGGGATACGGCGGGTTCACCCCTCCACTTT. This sequence encodes CAGGDTAGSPLHF.

This clone was detected once. V is TRBV7-9 and J is TRBJ2-2, with 7 positions matching TRBD2. This CDR3 has 14 residues. With V trimmed by 5 bases and J by 7 bases, 7 bases remained unmatched. Germline V CDR1 and CDR2: SEHNR, FQNEAQ (reference sequence). This CDR3 reads CASSPDGGIGELFF. CDR3 in DNA: TGTGCCAGCAGCCCCGACGGGGGGATCGGGGAGCTGTTTTTT.

The J gene is TRBJ2-1, the V gene TRBV3-1 (or the pseudogene TRBV3-2); D not resolved. The V gene's germline CDR1 is LGHDT and CDR2 YNNKEL (reference sequence). This CDR3 has 14 residues. V was pared by 3 bases and J by 4 bases, with 10 bases between. CDR3 in DNA: TGTGCCAGCAGCCAGGTCGCCGGTTACAATGAGCAGTTCTTC. This encodes CASSQVAGYNEQFF.

The chain couples TRBV11-2 to TRBJ1-2; D gene unclear. In germline, CDR1 is SGHAT, CDR2 FQNNGV. The V and J ends lost 3 bases and 8 bases respectively, with 25 bases between them. The CDR3 has 17 amino acids. The CDR3 nucleotides are TGTGCCAGCAGCTTGGACCTCGGGGTGGCGGGTACCGACGGCTACACCTTC. Translating it yields CASSLDLGVAGTDGYTF.

V and J are TRBV27 and TRBJ1-1; perhaps TRBD1 as D (6 bases). Trimming cost V 5 bases and J 8 bases, with 12 bases left between them. There are 12 residues in the CDR3. Germline CDR1 and CDR2: MNHEY and SMNVEV (reference sequence). As DNA, the CDR3 is TGTGCCAGCAGTGCACAGGGACACGAAGCTTTCTTT. It codes for CASSAQGHEAFF.

The chain is built from TRBV10-1 and TRBJ2-5, with D perhaps matching TRBD1 (6 bases). V gave up 6 bases and J gave up 3 bases, with 11 bases separating them. In germline, CDR1 is WNHNN, CDR2 SYGVQD (reference sequence). This CDR3 has 13 amino acids. The CDR3 DNA follows: TGCGCCAGCAGATGGACAGAAGAAGAGACCCAGTACTTC. This codes for CASRWTEEETQYF.

This clone was counted once. V usage is TRBV7-9 and J usage is TRBJ2-3; maybe TRBD2 (6 bases). The CDR3 is 16 amino acids. Germline lookup yields CDR1 SEHNR and CDR2 FQNEAQ (reference sequence). Trimming pared 2 bases from V and 0 bases from J, leaving 12 bases between. CDR3 in amino acids: CASSLSSSASTDTQYF. The CDR3 DNA is TGTGCCAGCAGCTTATCATCTAGCGCCAGCACAGATACGCAGTATTTT.

The gene calls are TRBV28 and TRBJ2-7; 9 bases map to TRBD2. This CDR3 is built from 13 residues. Germline V gene data show CDR1 as MDHEN and CDR2 as SYDVKM. Trimming removed 11 bases from V and 4 bases from J; junction bases left unmatched: 9. CDR3 amino acids: CAARASGEYEQYF. Written as DNA, the CDR3 is TGTGCCGCACGGGCTAGCGGGGAGTACGAGCAGTACTTC.

The sample holds a few counts of this clone. This chain connects TRBV10-1 to TRBJ1-1; D gene uncertain. The germline CDR1 and CDR2 sequences are WNHNN and SYGVQD (reference sequence). V was trimmed by 6 bases and J by 0 bases, leaving 8 bases between them. This CDR3 is built from 13 residues. The CDR3 loop reads CASRLKMNTEAFF. The CDR3 nucleotides are TGCGCCAGCAGACTGAAGATGAACACTGAAGCTTTCTTT.

This rearrangement joins TRBV11-2 to TRBJ2-7, with D possibly matching TRBD2 (5 bases). Germline-derived CDR1 and CDR2 are SGHAT and FQNNGV. The CDR3 is 15 amino acids. The ends were cut back, 5 bases at V and 6 bases at J, with 20 bases in the middle. CDR3: CASSISDGGSVEQYF. CDR3 DNA sequence: TGTGCCAGCAGCATCTCCGACGGAGGTTCGGTCGAGCAGTACTTC.

On this clone: The germline gene is not matched at one end of the junction; a read error may be the cause. Here the CDR3 reads CASKVGGGRVQSQHF. CDR3 bases: TGTGCCAGCAAAGTCGGGGGGGGCCGGGTTCAGTCCCAGCATTTT. This chain links TRBV28 with TRBJ1-5; possibly TRBD1 for D (6 bases). The CDR3 is made up of 15 amino acids. CDR1 MDHEN and CDR2 SYDVKM come from the germline V gene.

This chain joins TRBV5-1 and TRBJ2-7; the D is unclear. The CDR3 has 14 residues. With 0 bases removed from V and 3 bases from J, the gap between germline ends came to 10 bases. Germline CDR1 and CDR2: SGHRS and YFSETQ. The chain's CDR3 is CASSLGDKVYEQYF. The CDR3 nucleotides are TGCGCCAGCAGCTTGGGAGACAAGGTCTACGAGCAGTACTTC.

The chain links TRBV7-3 to TRBJ2-1; the match to TRBD1 covers 11 bases. Germline lookup yields CDR1 SGHTA and CDR2 FQGTGA. This CDR3 comprises 14 residues. Trimming at V came to 2 bases and at J to 8 bases, leaving 2 bases not matched to a gene. CDR3 nucleotides: TGTGCCAGCAGCTTAGGGACAGGGGGACATGAGCAGTTCTTC. Translated, it gives CASSLGTGGHEQFF.

This clone has just a few counts. The V and J genes are TRBV7-2 and TRBJ1-5, with 7 bases matching TRBD1. J gave up 7 bases and V 3 bases, and 9 bases lay outside the gene matches. Germline values: CDR1 SGHTA, CDR2 FQGNSA. The length of the CDR3 is 15 residues. This CDR3 is CASSFLEGAGQPQHF. The CDR3 region has the DNA TGTGCCAGCAGCTTTTTGGAGGGGGCAGGGCAGCCCCAGCATTTT.

The V gene is TRBV19, the J gene TRBJ2-1; D is uncertain. The V and J ends lost 1 base and 6 bases respectively, with 4 bases between them. CDR1 and CDR2 from the germline V gene are LNHDA and SQIVND (reference sequence). This CDR3 has 12 amino acids. DNA of the CDR3: TGTGCCAGTAGTATAGCGGGCAATGAGCAGTTCTTC. It is translated as CASSIAGNEQFF.

In its sample, this clone was seen once. V gene TRBV4-3 combines with J gene TRBJ1-1; a weak D match, TRBD1 (5 bases). Trimming took 3 bases from V and 6 from J, leaving 11 bases between them. The V gene's germline CDR1 is LGHNA and CDR2 YSLEER. The CDR3 totals 13 residues. The CDR3 coding sequence is TGCGCCAGCAGCCACGGACATAGGCCTGAAGCTTTCTTT. Translated, it gives CASSHGHRPEAFF.

This chain links TRBV10-3 with TRBJ2-7, with D perhaps TRBD1 (6 bases). CDR3 length: 14 amino acids. Germline values: CDR1 ENHRY, CDR2 SYGVKD. Trimming took 6 bases from V and 7 from J, leaving 19 bases between them. The CDR3 sequence is CAISIRDNRGEQYF. The DNA for the CDR3 is TGTGCCATCAGCATCCGGGACAATCGTGGAGAGCAGTACTTC.

This chain connects TRBV25-1 to TRBJ2-7, with 10 bases matching TRBD1. Losses at the gene ends were 3 bases for V and 5 bases for J; bases not matched to a gene: 7. This CDR3 spans 15 amino acids. Germline V CDR1 and CDR2: MGHDK, SYGVNS. The CDR3 loop reads CASSEHGTGVNEQYF. The CDR3 DNA follows: TGTGCCAGCAGTGAGCACGGGACAGGGGTAAACGAGCAGTACTTC.

The chain couples TRBV7-9 to TRBJ2-1, with D perhaps matching TRBD1 (5 bases). V dropped 5 bases and J dropped 6 bases, with 14 bases sitting between them. The germline V gene encodes CDR1 SEHNR and CDR2 FQNEAQ (reference sequence). The CDR3 runs 14 residues. CDR3: CASSRDSSVNEQFF. CDR3 coding DNA: TGTGCCAGCAGCCGAGACAGTAGTGTCAATGAGCAGTTCTTC.

This chain connects TRBV2 to TRBJ1-5, with D unresolved. The CDR3 is made up of 14 amino acids. Germline V gene sequence: CDR1 SNHLY, CDR2 FYNNEI. Trimming shortened V by 3 bases and J by 6 bases, and 12 bases separated the two germline ends. CDR3 loop: CASSDEGGIQPQHF. Here the CDR3 DNA reads TGTGCCAGCAGTGACGAGGGAGGAATTCAGCCCCAGCATTTT.